This entry is about one T cell receptor beta chain. V lost 2 bases and J lost 9; bases outside the gene matches: 10. The CDR3 covers 15 residues. From germline, CDR1 is WNHNN and CDR2 SYGVQD (reference sequence). This record comes from a study of blood T cell repertoires in COVID-19. The overall study: Sources were T cells, B-cell-depleted T cells, or PBMCs; the material itself was cDNA or gDNA.

This study enrolled people aged about 18 to 100 from about two dozen US geographic areas. Participants reported their clinical history, and cohort assignment relied on those reports. Generated by immunoSEQ multiplex PCR, the TCRdb table keeps only in-frame clones and is missing some. The sample yields about 200,000 clones, 80% to 90% seen once. The TCR comes from a woman in her thirties or forties with acute COVID-19. The chain recombines TRBV10-1 with TRBJ2-3; 8 bases are shared with TRBD2. Sample: PBMCs or T cells enriched from blood (not recorded which). The CDR3 bases are TGCGCCAGCAGTGAGGTAGCGGGAAGGGCTGTGACGCAGTATTTT. This gives the protein CASSEVAGRAVTQYF.